Given below is one TCR beta chain in context. RNA transcripts provided the template for amplifying TCR beta CDR3 regions. After a first-round RT-PCR with HTBI primers, a second-round multiplex PCR was run. TCRdb recomputed calls from the multiplex PCR reads with MiXCR, one row per CDR3 protein. This table has approximately 700,000 distinct CDR3 sequences, about 41% appearing once. The data belong to a study of Graves' ophthalmopathy and Graves' hyperthyroidism. Moderate-to-severe activity, CAS ≥3, NOSPECS ≥4 and duration under 3 months were recorded for donors with ophthalmopathy. V lost 2 bases and J 1 base, leaving 10 bases between the germline ends. CDR3 length: 15 residues. Germline CDR1 and CDR2: SEHNR and FQNEAQ (reference sequence).

The clonotype originates from an adult man with Graves' ophthalmopathy. What was sequenced was peripheral blood. This chain uses TRBV7-9 with TRBJ2-3; D is uncertain. The CDR3 coding sequence is TGTGCCAGCAGCTTAAATCCGGACCGCACAGATACGCAGTATTTT. Its protein product is CASSLNPDRTDTQYF. The variable domain in full, completed from reference TRBV7-9 and TRBJ2-3, reads DTGVSQNPRHKITKRGQNVTFRCDPISEHNRLYWYRQTLGQGPEFLTYFQNEAQLEKSRLLSDRFSAERPKGSFSTLEIQRTEQGDSAMYLCASSLNPDRTDTQYFGPGTRLTVL.